This T cell receptor (beta chain) was found in a study of shared clonotypes between healthy human individuals. The overall study: Each donor contributed plates that comprised three CD4 naive, three CD4 memory, two CD8 naive and one CD8 memory.

Per the germline V gene, CDR1 is GTSNPN and CDR2 is SVGIG (reference sequence). The V and J ends lost 0 bases and 3 bases, in that order; junction bases with no gene match: 5. The CDR3 contains 15 residues. This clone was detected once. What it recognizes is unknown. Original data processing: Filtering was not the same, since immunoSEQ gave junction-only sequences without quality scores. TCRdb's table, derived via immunoSEQ multiplex PCR, lists solely in-frame clones and lacks some. V and J calls plus clone size are reproduced from that table; the DNA served to infer D and trimming. The sample lists about 2.4 million clones, around 94% seen once, with around 0.14% in the top ten. Study observations and caveats: Non-shared clonotypes had lower generation probabilities than those shared by all four donors. Between a handful of donors, naive CD4 clonotypes were shared at a level of around 5.1%.

The receptor's source is a man aged 18 to 29 in good health. V is TRBV30 and J is TRBJ2-7; 10 bases are shared with TRBD2. Input material: naive CD4+ T cells sorted from blood. As for subset: CD45RA+ positively selected. CDR3 amino acids: CAWSVAGGINYEQYF. The CDR3 DNA reads as TGTGCCTGGAGTGTAGCGGGAGGGATAAACTACGAGCAGTACTTC.